The 16 T cell receptor beta chains given below trace back to one sample, sequenced in a study of control samples from healthy donors and cancer patients. Only in-frame clones appear in the TCRdb table, and some are missing; sequencing was by immunoSEQ multiplex PCR. This table holds 100,000 to 150,000 clones, about nine tenths found once. The sample was PBMCs. The receptors here all came from a man in his fifties with head and neck cancer.

The chain recombines TRBV9 with TRBJ2-7, with TRBD2 matching over 7 bases. The CDR3 extends over 15 amino acids. V lost 5 bases to trimming and J lost 2 bases; unmatched junction nucleotides: 10. Germline V gives CDR1 SGDLS, CDR2 YYNGEE. The CDR3 sequence is CASSRGAGETYEQYF. The CDR3 bases are TGTGCCAGCAGTCGTGGGGCGGGGGAAACCTACGAGCAGTACTTC.

This clone was detected ten times or more. This rearrangement joins TRBV28 to TRBJ1-5; possibly TRBD1 for D (6 bases). The germline V and J ends were trimmed by 7 bases and 1 base, with 14 bases remaining between them. Germline V lookup: CDR1 MDHEN, CDR2 SYDVKM. This CDR3 is built from 15 residues. The CDR3 is CASTQGAESNQPQHF. CDR3 DNA: TGTGCCAGCACACAGGGAGCGGAAAGCAATCAGCCCCAGCATTTT.

This chain joins TRBV5-4 and TRBJ2-3; D is possibly TRBD1 (5 bases). The CDR3 extends over 11 amino acids. The germline V and J ends were trimmed by 4 bases and 5 bases, with 5 bases remaining between them. Germline assignment: CDR1 SGHNT and CDR2 YYREEE (reference sequence). The CDR3 loop is CASSQGDTQYF. In DNA form, the CDR3 reads TGTGCCAGCAGCCAGGGAGATACGCAGTATTTT.

The V call is TRBV6-1, the J call TRBJ2-1; D unclear. The CDR3 runs to 18 residues. Trimming took 1 base from V and 0 from J, leaving 16 bases between them. The germline V gene has CDR1 MNHNS and CDR2 SASEGT. CDR3 nucleotides: TGTGCCAGCAGTGAAGAATTTAAGGCCCTCGGCTCCTACAATGAGCAGTTCTTC. It encodes CASSEEFKALGSYNEQFF.

The gene calls are TRBV7-9 and TRBJ2-5; 10 nucleotides align to TRBD2. The germline V gene encodes CDR1 SEHNR and CDR2 FQNEAQ (reference sequence). Germline trimming cut 5 bases from V and 2 bases from J; bases unmatched to any gene: 11. There are 17 residues in the CDR3. The CDR3 protein is CASSRPWTSGTQETQYF. DNA of the CDR3: TGTGCCAGCAGCCGGCCTTGGACTAGCGGCACTCAAGAGACCCAGTACTTC.

The CDR3 sequence is CASSSLGGGSGNTIYF. The CDR3 nucleotides are TGTGCCAGCAGTTCCTTAGGCGGGGGCTCTGGAAACACCATATATTTT. The chain recombines TRBV6-5 with TRBJ1-3; D might be TRBD1 (5 bases). The CDR3 extends over 16 amino acids. Trimming cost V 4 bases and J 0 bases, with 13 bases left between them. Per the germline V gene, CDR1 is MNHEY and CDR2 is SVGAGI.

The chain combines TRBV5-4 with TRBJ2-5, with 12 bases aligning to TRBD2. The CDR3 extends over 15 amino acids. Germline V CDR1 and CDR2: SGHNT, YYREEE (reference sequence). V trimming: 0 bases; J trimming: 5 bases; junction bases outside the gene matches: 2. Here the CDR3 reads CASSLETSGSETQYF. The CDR3 DNA follows: TGTGCCAGCAGCTTGGAGACTAGCGGGAGTGAGACCCAGTACTTC.

V gene TRBV24-1 combines with J gene TRBJ1-2; D is ambiguous. CDR1 KGHDR and CDR2 SFDVKD come from the germline V gene. V was trimmed by 9 bases and J by 5 bases, leaving 9 bases between them. The CDR3 covers 11 residues. The CDR3 loop is CATSSIYGYTF. The CDR3 nucleotides are TGTGCCACCTCCAGCATTTATGGCTACACCTTC.

The chain carries TRBV5-1 and TRBJ1-1; D not certain. V lost 0 bases and J 2 bases, leaving 8 bases between the germline ends. Germline lookup yields CDR1 SGHRS and CDR2 YFSETQ. This CDR3 spans 14 amino acids. In DNA, the CDR3 is TGCGCCAGCAGCTTGGAACGGGTCAACACTGAAGCTTTCTTT. Amino acid sequence: CASSLERVNTEAFF. Variable domain in full (rest from reference TRBV5-1 and TRBJ1-1): KAGVTQTPRYLIKTRGQQVTLSCSPISGHRSVSWYQQTPGQGLQFLFEYFSETQRNKGNFPGRFSGRQFSNSRSEMNVSTLELGDSALYLCASSLERVNTEAFFGQGTRLTVV.

The V gene is TRBV3-1 (or the pseudogene TRBV3-2), the J gene TRBJ1-2; D possibly corresponds to TRBD1 (6 bases). The CDR3 runs to 12 residues. The germline V gene encodes CDR1 LGHDT and CDR2 YNNKEL (reference sequence). Trimming took 4 bases from V and 6 from J, leaving 9 bases between them. The CDR3 loop reads CASSPQGDGYTF. The CDR3 region has the DNA TGTGCCAGCAGCCCACAGGGTGATGGCTACACCTTC.

The genes are TRBV19 and TRBJ1-3; D may be TRBD1 (5 bases). Trimming removed 8 bases from V and 0 bases from J, with 11 bases in between. CDR3 size: 14 residues. Germline CDR1 and CDR2: LNHDA and SQIVND (reference sequence). The CDR3 reads CASLQDDSGNTIYF. The CDR3 DNA sequence: TGTGCCAGTCTACAGGATGACTCTGGAAACACCATATATTTT.

This chain connects TRBV7-9 to TRBJ1-2; D remains ambiguous. The CDR3 length is 14 residues. Trimming removed 1 base at V and 2 bases at J, with 8 bases between. Looked up from germline, CDR1 is SEHNR and CDR2 is FQNEAQ (reference sequence). The CDR3 region has the DNA TGTGCCAGCAGCTTAGATTTGGCAAACTATGGCTACACCTTC. Protein sequence: CASSLDLANYGYTF.

The chain recombines TRBV7-6 with TRBJ2-1; D is perhaps TRBD1 or TRBD2 (5 bases each). V gave up 3 bases and J gave up 4 bases, with 16 bases separating them. Germline loops: CDR1 SGHVS, CDR2 FNYEAQ. The CDR3 runs to 16 residues. The CDR3 here is CASSFGLGDPYNEQFF. CDR3 bases: TGTGCCAGCAGCTTTGGTCTCGGGGACCCATACAATGAGCAGTTCTTC.

The CDR3 spells CASSPTVGLGYNEQFF. The DNA of the CDR3 is TGTGCCAGCAGCCCGACGGTTGGTTTGGGTTACAATGAGCAGTTCTTC. This chain uses TRBV9 with TRBJ2-1; D remains unclear. The CDR3 runs 16 residues. V was pared by 4 bases and J by 4 bases, with 18 bases between. CDR1 and CDR2 from the germline V gene are SGDLS and YYNGEE.

This chain uses TRBV21-1 with TRBJ2-3; the D call TRBD2 from the table was never checked on the DNA. TRBV21-1 corresponds to a pseudogene. The CDR3 spans 15 residues. In DNA form, the CDR3 reads TGTGCCAGCAGCAACTACTCCCCCGTGGCAGATACGCAGTATTTT. Protein: CASSNYSPVADTQYF.

The V call is TRBV5-5, the J call TRBJ2-3, with D tentatively TRBD2 (6 bases). The germline V gene has CDR1 SGHKS and CDR2 YYEKEE (reference sequence). Trimming shortened V by 3 bases and J by 3 bases, and 8 bases separated the two germline ends. The CDR3 length is 13 residues. The CDR3 reads CASSSGLTDTQYF. Here the CDR3 DNA reads TGTGCCAGCAGCTCGGGACTGACAGATACGCAGTATTTT.